The 10 T cell receptor beta chains listed next were all sequenced from one sample in a study of blood T cell repertoires in COVID-19. Measured with immunoSEQ multiplex PCR; TCRdb has only the in-frame clones, and not every one. The data hold about 37,000 clones, with 75% to 85% observed a single time. Source material: peripheral blood. Every receptor here comes from a woman between 70 and 85 years old with acute or convalescent COVID-19.

This clone was recorded once. The chain carries TRBV19 and TRBJ2-1; D might be TRBD2 (6 bases). The length of the CDR3 is 16 residues. From germline, CDR1 is LNHDA and CDR2 SQIVND (reference sequence). The ends were cut back, 1 base at V and 3 bases at J, with 13 bases in the middle. CDR3 residues: CASSIVGLASYNEQFF. The DNA of the CDR3 is TGTGCCAGTAGTATAGTGGGGCTAGCGAGCTACAATGAGCAGTTCTTC. Looking up the rest from reference TRBV19 and TRBJ2-1 gives the full variable domain: DGGITQSPKYLFRKEGQNVTLSCEQNLNHDAMYWYRQDPGQGLRLIYYSQIVNDFQKGDIAEGYSVSREKKESFPLTVTSAQKNPTAFYLCASSIVGLASYNEQFFGPGTRLTVL.

This chain connects TRBV11-2 to TRBJ2-7; the match to TRBD2 covers 11 bases. V was pared by 0 bases and J by 2 bases, with 6 bases of the junction left unmatched. The germline V gene has CDR1 SGHAT and CDR2 FQNNGV. This CDR3 contains 17 residues. This chain's CDR3 is CASSLDRLAGIPYEQYF. The CDR3 DNA follows: TGTGCCAGCAGCTTAGACCGACTAGCGGGGATACCCTACGAGCAGTACTTC.

The chain joins TRBV30 to TRBJ2-7; 7 bases map to TRBD1. The germline V gene has CDR1 GTSNPN and CDR2 SVGIG (reference sequence). The CDR3 extends over 15 amino acids. Losses at the gene ends were 4 bases for V and 4 bases for J; bases not matched to a gene: 13. For the CDR3, the DNA is TGTGCCTGGACTCGACAGGGCGAAAGAAATTACGAGCAGTACTTC. Its translation: CAWTRQGERNYEQYF.

This clone came up a few times. A read error may produce the germline difference seen at one junction end. The genes are TRBV7-6 and TRBJ2-5, with 7 bases fitting TRBD2. CDR1 and CDR2 from the germline V gene are SGHVS and FNYEAQ. This CDR3 has 15 amino acids. CDR3 DNA: TGTGCCAGCAGCTTAGCCGGGGGGACCAGAGAGGCCCAGTACTTC. Amino acids: CASSLAGGTREAQYF.

The rearrangement uses TRBV5-6 and TRBJ2-2; D is perhaps TRBD2 (6 bases). This CDR3 is built from 15 residues. The germline V gene encodes CDR1 SGHDT and CDR2 YYEEEE. The V and J ends lost 2 bases and 5 bases respectively, with 13 bases between them. CDR3 coding DNA: TGTGCCAGCAGCTTAGGCAGGGAGGTTACCGGGGAGCTGTTTTTT. The encoded protein is CASSLGREVTGELFF. Drawing the rest from reference TRBV5-6 and TRBJ2-2, the complete variable domain is DAGVTQSPTHLIKTRGQQVTLRCSPKSGHDTVSWYQQALGQGPQFIFQYYEEEERQRGNFPDRFSGHQFPNYSSELNVNALLLGDSALYLCASSLGREVTGELFFGEGSRLTVL.

This clone was picked up a small number of times. The CDR3 DNA follows: TGCGCCAGCAGCTTGGCCCGGGGCACCGGGGAGCTGTTTTTT. Translating it yields CASSLARGTGELFF. The V call is TRBV5-1, the J call TRBJ2-2; perhaps TRBD2 as D (5 bases). CDR3 size: 14 residues. Germline loops: CDR1 SGHRS, CDR2 YFSETQ. The V and J ends lost 0 bases and 4 bases respectively, with 7 bases between them.

The chain has TRBV29-1 and TRBJ2-1; 11 bases line up with TRBD2. Germline assignment: CDR1 SQVTM and CDR2 ANQGSEA. V lost 5 bases, J lost 0 bases, and 12 bases stayed unmatched. The CDR3 totals 18 residues. The CDR3 sequence is CSVPPTSGGPFSYNEQFF. CDR3 DNA: TGCAGCGTTCCCCCTACTAGCGGGGGCCCCTTCTCCTACAATGAGCAGTTCTTC.

This rearrangement joins TRBV5-1 to TRBJ2-5, with D uncertain. In germline, CDR1 is SGHRS, CDR2 YFSETQ. The V and J ends lost 4 bases and 1 base respectively, with 8 bases between them. This CDR3 has 13 residues. The CDR3 loop is CASSPNSQETQYF. CDR3 in DNA: TGCGCCAGCAGCCCTAACTCCCAAGAGACCCAGTACTTC. Full variable domain (rest looked up from reference TRBV5-1 and TRBJ2-5): KAGVTQTPRYLIKTRGQQVTLSCSPISGHRSVSWYQQTPGQGLQFLFEYFSETQRNKGNFPGRFSGRQFSNSRSEMNVSTLELGDSALYLCASSPNSQETQYFGPGTRLLVL.

The DNA for the CDR3 is TGTGCCAGCAGTTTTTCCGGAGGTAGTTTTACCTCGCAGTACTTC. It yields the protein CASSFSGGSFTSQYF. The gene calls are TRBV28 and TRBJ2-7, with a possible D match to TRBD2 (5 bases). From germline, CDR1 is MDHEN and CDR2 SYDVKM. CDR3 size: 15 residues. The ends were cut back, 3 bases at V and 9 bases at J, with 21 bases in the middle.

The chain uses TRBV7-9 and TRBJ1-1; no clear D gene. This CDR3 contains 14 residues. Per germline, CDR1 SEHNR and CDR2 FQNEAQ (reference sequence). Trimming stripped 5 bases from V and 1 base from J, with 11 bases between. CDR3 sequence: CASSPYSGNTEAFF. CDR3 nucleotides: TGTGCCAGCAGCCCCTATTCCGGGAACACTGAAGCTTTCTTT.